What follows describes a single T cell receptor (beta chain). Antigen unknown. This sample is part of a study of blood T cells in healthy people across ages. Points from the study as a whole: With age, beta diversity per million T cells declined roughly linearly, significantly by about 40.

Next came a second PCR, run for about 7 to 12 cycles, which used a sample-barcoded 5' primer along with a J-beta primer mix. A single record per CDR3 protein comes from TCRdb applying MiXCR to the 5' RACE reads. The sample consists of approximately 1.5 million distinct CDR3 sequences, around 40% of them appearing once. The donors, aged about 6 to 95, were healthy Caucasians from Russia. Total RNA was extracted at no less than 5.5 micrograms per sample. What was sequenced was blood. This clonotype was obtained from a woman in her late teens or twenties in good health.

The CDR3 loop is CATKDRLGYNEQFF. The CDR3 DNA is TGTGCCACCAAAGACAGGCTAGGGTACAATGAGCAGTTCTTC. The chain employs TRBV10-3 and TRBJ2-1, with D possibly matching TRBD1 (6 bases). This CDR3 spans 14 amino acids. Germline V gene lookup returns CDR1 ENHRY and CDR2 SYGVKD. Trimming left V 10 bases short and J 4 bases short, with 17 bases between.